This T cell receptor (beta chain) appears in the sequencing data of a study of control samples from healthy donors and cancer patients. The assay was immunoSEQ multiplex PCR, and TCRdb's table has in-frame clones only and misses some. The sample comprises some 22,000 clones, roughly 84% of which are singletons, and more than 20% rests with the top ten. V lost 6 bases and J lost 4, with 15 bases in between. The germline gives CDR1 LGHDT, CDR2 YNNKEL (reference sequence). The CDR3 runs to 14 residues. This receptor was obtained from a man in his 60s with colorectal cancer. The sample was PBMCs. The V call is TRBV3-1 (or the pseudogene TRBV3-2), the J call TRBJ1-1; TRBD1 is a possible D gene (5 bases). CDR3 bases: TGTGCCAGCAGTTTCAGGGTTCAAGGCACTGAAGCTTTCTTT. Translated: CASSFRVQGTEAFF.